These T cell receptor beta chains were read from a single sample in a study of shared clonotypes between healthy human individuals. Sequencing used immunoSEQ multiplex PCR; TCRdb keeps in-frame clones, though not all of them. The table records approximately 1,000,000 clones, 77% of them present only once. Sequenced input: memory CD4+ T cells from PBMCs. The receptors shown here come from a man aged 18 to 35 in good health. Some clones in this sample may be carry-over from other donors' samples. Each CDR3 is given with its conserved first and last residue. The D gene is left open where the match is weak. The size entry is marked missing in some rows and otherwise reads once, few, many or a size class.

CDR3: CASSQGIFSYGQYF; DNA: TGCGCCAGCAGCCAAGGAATTTTCTCCTACGGGCAGTACTTC; D: -; size: -; length: 14; V: TRBV4-1; J: TRBJ2-7
CDR3: CASSLWAGGSGETQYF; DNA: TGTGCCAGCAGCTTATGGGCAGGGGGCTCTGGAGAGACCCAGTACTTC; D: TRBD1; size: once; length: 16; V: TRBV7-8; J: TRBJ2-5
CDR3: CASSPTGDRPETQYF; DNA: TGTGCCAGCAGCCCGACAGGGGATAGGCCAGAGACCCAGTACTTC; D: TRBD1; size: -; length: 15; V: TRBV28; J: TRBJ2-5
CDR3: CASSFSGVGGIYEQYF; DNA: TGTGCCAGCAGCTTCTCCGGGGTCGGGGGGATCTACGAGCAGTACTTC; D: TRBD2; size: -; length: 16; V: TRBV5-5; J: TRBJ2-7
CDR3: CASSQGTRGGFREQYF; DNA: TGCGCCAGCAGCCAGGGAACAAGGGGAGGCTTTCGCGAGCAGTACTTC; D: -; size: -; length: 16; V: TRBV4-1; J: TRBJ2-7
CDR3: CASGTRVTSIDEQYF; DNA: TGTGCCAGCGGCACACGGGTGACTAGCATTGACGAGCAGTACTTC; D: TRBD2; size: once; length: 15; V: TRBV28; J: TRBJ2-7
CDR3: CASSELLYEQYF; DNA: TGTGCCAGCAGTGAATTGCTGTACGAGCAGTACTTC; D: -; size: -; length: 12; V: TRBV6-1; J: TRBJ2-7
CDR3: CASSWGLASTDTQYF; DNA: TGTGCCAGCAGTTGGGGACTAGCCAGCACAGATACGCAGTATTTT; D: TRBD2; size: -; length: 15; V: TRBV27; J: TRBJ2-3
CDR3: CASRVDRALLYEQYF; DNA: TGTGCCAGCAGAGTGGACAGGGCCTTACTCTACGAGCAGTACTTC; D: TRBD1; size: many; length: 15; V: TRBV6-6; J: TRBJ2-7
CDR3: CASSSLTGGTSGRAYEQYF; DNA: TGTGCCAGCAGCTCCCTGACAGGGGGGACTAGCGGGAGGGCCTACGAGCAGTACTTC; D: TRBD2; size: -; length: 19; V: TRBV11-2; J: TRBJ2-7
CDR3: CAWSVRRDTGELFF; DNA: TGTGCCTGGAGTGTAAGGCGAGACACCGGGGAGCTGTTTTTT; D: -; size: -; length: 14; V: TRBV30; J: TRBJ2-2
CDR3: CASSLYSNQPQHF; DNA: TGTGCCAGCAGTTTATATAGCAATCAGCCCCAGCATTTT; D: -; size: -; length: 13; V: TRBV28; J: TRBJ1-5
CDR3: CASSSNSGTGFHEQYF; DNA: TGTGCCAGCAGCTCAAACTCCGGGACAGGGTTCCACGAGCAGTACTTC; D: TRBD1; size: -; length: 16; V: TRBV5-4; J: TRBJ2-7
CDR3: CAWSGDGVGELFF; DNA: TGTGCCTGGAGTGGTGACGGTGTCGGGGAGCTGTTTTTT; D: -; size: -; length: 13; V: TRBV30; J: TRBJ2-2
CDR3: CAISDTSGKRIGELFF; DNA: TGTGCCATCAGTGATACTAGCGGGAAGAGGATCGGGGAGCTGTTTTTT; D: TRBD2; size: -; length: 16; V: TRBV10-3; J: TRBJ2-2
CDR3: CASHGWLAGGETQYF; DNA: TGTGCCAGCCATGGGTGGCTAGCGGGAGGGGAGACCCAGTACTTC; D: TRBD2; size: -; length: 15; V: TRBV5-4; J: TRBJ2-5
CDR3: CASSLAPPGSSGNTIYF; DNA: TGTGCCAGCAGCTTGGCACCACCGGGGAGCTCTGGAAACACCATATATTTT; D: -; size: -; length: 17; V: TRBV5-5; J: TRBJ1-3
CDR3: CASSYTAYGYTF; DNA: TGTGCCAGCAGCTACACGGCATATGGCTACACCTTC; D: -; size: -; length: 12; V: TRBV9; J: TRBJ1-2
CDR3: CASSPARASTDTQYF; DNA: TGTGCCAGCAGCCCTGCGCGTGCTAGCACAGATACGCAGTATTTT; D: -; size: -; length: 15; V: TRBV7-2; J: TRBJ2-3
CDR3: CASSPRSPPQQYF; DNA: TGTGCCAGCTCACCGCGGAGTCCGCCCCAGCAGTACTTC; D: -; size: -; length: 13; V: TRBV18; J: TRBJ2-7
CDR3: CASSEASEAFF; DNA: TGTGCCAGCAGTGAAGCCAGTGAAGCTTTCTTT; D: -; size: -; length: 11; V: TRBV2; J: TRBJ1-1
CDR3: CAWSVTGAGGYTF; DNA: TGTGCCTGGAGTGTAACAGGGGCCGGGGGCTACACCTTC; D: TRBD1; size: -; length: 13; V: TRBV30; J: TRBJ1-2
CDR3: CASRQDSLNEKLFF; DNA: TGTGCCAGCAGGCAGGACAGCCTTAATGAAAAACTGTTTTTT; D: -; size: -; length: 14; V: TRBV27; J: TRBJ1-4
CDR3: CASRNRVANTEAFF; DNA: TGTGCCAGCAGGAACAGGGTCGCGAACACTGAAGCTTTCTTT; D: -; size: many; length: 14; V: TRBV2; J: TRBJ1-1
CDR3: CASNSRLAVEQYF; DNA: TGTGCCAGCAACTCTAGACTAGCGGTTGAGCAGTACTTC; D: TRBD2; size: -; length: 13; V: TRBV2; J: TRBJ2-7
CDR3: CASSQDTSGINEQFF; DNA: TGTGCCAGCAGCCAAGACACTAGCGGGATCAATGAGCAGTTCTTC; D: TRBD2; size: -; length: 15; V: TRBV4-2; J: TRBJ2-1
CDR3: CASSPPGFQETQYF; DNA: TGTGCCAGCAGCCCACCGGGGTTCCAAGAGACCCAGTACTTC; D: -; size: few; length: 14; V: TRBV5-4; J: TRBJ2-5
CDR3: CASSVGRAGNTIYF; DNA: TGTGCCAGCAGTGTGGGCAGGGCTGGAAACACCATATATTTT; D: -; size: -; length: 14; V: TRBV2; J: TRBJ1-3
CDR3: CASSLGQVGDEQYF; DNA: TGTGCCAGCAGCCTGGGACAGGTTGGAGACGAGCAGTACTTC; D: TRBD1; size: once; length: 14; V: TRBV5-1; J: TRBJ2-7
CDR3: CASSQGGTYGYTF; DNA: TGCGCCAGCAGCCAAGGGGGGACCTATGGCTACACCTTC; D: -; size: -; length: 13; V: TRBV4-3; J: TRBJ1-2
CDR3: CASSINRGTNQPQHF; DNA: TGTGCCAGTAGTATAAATCGGGGAACCAATCAGCCCCAGCATTTT; D: -; size: -; length: 15; V: TRBV19; J: TRBJ1-5
CDR3: CASSQGFANEQFF; DNA: TGTGCCAGCAGCCAAGGTTTCGCGAATGAGCAGTTCTTC; D: -; size: -; length: 13; V: TRBV14; J: TRBJ2-1
CDR3: CASSRLITGVTEAFF; DNA: TGTGCCAGCAGCCGCCTTATTACAGGGGTCACTGAAGCTTTCTTT; D: TRBD1; size: once; length: 15; V: TRBV14; J: TRBJ1-1
CDR3: CASSPQGASTDTQYF; DNA: TGTGCCAGCAGCCCACAGGGGGCTAGCACAGATACGCAGTATTTT; D: TRBD1; size: -; length: 15; V: TRBV5-6; J: TRBJ2-3
CDR3: CASSARLAREETQYF; DNA: TGTGCCAGCAGTGCCCGACTAGCGAGGGAAGAGACCCAGTACTTC; D: TRBD2; size: -; length: 15; V: TRBV2; J: TRBJ2-5
CDR3: CATSREGGSTGELFF; DNA: TGTGCCACCAGCAGAGAGGGTGGGAGCACCGGGGAGCTGTTTTTT; D: -; size: -; length: 15; V: TRBV15; J: TRBJ2-2
CDR3: CATSREWAGPQPQHF; DNA: TGTGCCACCAGCAGAGAGTGGGCAGGGCCTCAGCCCCAGCATTTT; D: -; size: -; length: 15; V: TRBV15; J: TRBJ1-5
CDR3: CASSRRTDNYGYTF; DNA: TGTGCCAGCAGTAGAAGGACTGACAACTATGGCTACACCTTC; D: -; size: once; length: 14; V: TRBV6-6; J: TRBJ1-2
CDR3: CASIPPVGVNTEAFF; DNA: TGTGCCAGCATCCCCCCCGTGGGGGTGAACACTGAAGCTTTCTTT; D: -; size: -; length: 15; V: TRBV5-4; J: TRBJ1-1
CDR3: CASSPLAGVDTQYF; DNA: TGTGCCAGCAGCCCACTAGCGGGAGTTGATACGCAGTATTTT; D: TRBD2; size: -; length: 14; V: TRBV7-9; J: TRBJ2-3
CDR3: CASSPDRLNTEAFF; DNA: TGTGCCAGCAGCCCAGACAGGCTGAACACTGAAGCTTTCTTT; D: -; size: -; length: 14; V: TRBV11-2; J: TRBJ1-1
CDR3: CASSPGQGPYGYTF; DNA: TGTGCCAGCAGCCCGGGACAAGGACCCTATGGCTACACCTTC; D: -; size: -; length: 14; V: TRBV5-4; J: TRBJ1-2
CDR3: CASSTRDRGNTEAFF; DNA: TGCGCCAGCAGTACTCGAGACAGGGGGAACACTGAAGCTTTCTTT; D: TRBD1; size: -; length: 15; V: TRBV5-1; J: TRBJ1-1
CDR3: CASSWEDTEAFF; DNA: TGTGCCAGCAGCTGGGAGGACACTGAAGCTTTCTTT; D: -; size: many; length: 12; V: TRBV5-4; J: TRBJ1-1
CDR3: CASSERLAPQNIQYF; DNA: TGTGCCAGCAGCGAGAGACTAGCGCCCCAAAACATTCAGTACTTC; D: TRBD2; size: -; length: 15; V: TRBV7-2; J: TRBJ2-4